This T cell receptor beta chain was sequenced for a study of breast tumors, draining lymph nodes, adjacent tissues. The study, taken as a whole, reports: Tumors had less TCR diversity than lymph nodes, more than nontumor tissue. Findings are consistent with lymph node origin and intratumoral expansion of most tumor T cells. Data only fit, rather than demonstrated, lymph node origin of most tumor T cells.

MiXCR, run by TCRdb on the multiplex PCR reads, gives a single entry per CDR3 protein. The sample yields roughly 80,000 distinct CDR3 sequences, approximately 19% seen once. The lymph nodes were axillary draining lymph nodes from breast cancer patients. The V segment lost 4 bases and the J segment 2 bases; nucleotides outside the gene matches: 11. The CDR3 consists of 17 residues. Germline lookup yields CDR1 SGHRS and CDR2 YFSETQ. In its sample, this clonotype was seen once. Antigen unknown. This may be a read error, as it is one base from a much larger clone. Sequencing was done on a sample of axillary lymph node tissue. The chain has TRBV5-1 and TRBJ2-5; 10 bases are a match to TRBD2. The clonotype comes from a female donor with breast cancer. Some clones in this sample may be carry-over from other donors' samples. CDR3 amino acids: CASSIGASGSLQETQYF. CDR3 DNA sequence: TGCGCCAGCAGCATAGGGGCTAGCGGGAGCCTTCAAGAGACCCAGTACTTC.